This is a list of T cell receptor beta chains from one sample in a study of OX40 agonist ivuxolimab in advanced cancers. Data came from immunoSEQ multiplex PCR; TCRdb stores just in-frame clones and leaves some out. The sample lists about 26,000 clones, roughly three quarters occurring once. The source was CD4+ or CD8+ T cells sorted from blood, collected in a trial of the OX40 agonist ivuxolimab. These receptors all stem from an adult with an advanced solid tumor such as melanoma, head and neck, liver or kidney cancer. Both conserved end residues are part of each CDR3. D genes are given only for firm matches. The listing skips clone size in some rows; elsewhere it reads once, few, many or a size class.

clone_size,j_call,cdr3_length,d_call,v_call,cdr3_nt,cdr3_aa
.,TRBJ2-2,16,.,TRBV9,TGTGCCAGCAGCGTAGGGTGGGGAGATTTCACCGGGGAGCTGTTTTTT,CASSVGWGDFTGELFF
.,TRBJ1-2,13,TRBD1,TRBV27,TGTGCCAGCAGCCGGGACAGGGGGTATGGCTACACCTTC,CASSRDRGYGYTF
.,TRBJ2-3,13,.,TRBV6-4,TGTGCCAGCAGTGGTCAGAGCACAGATACGCAGTATTTT,CASSGQSTDTQYF
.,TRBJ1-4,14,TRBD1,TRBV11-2,TGTGCCAGCAGCCCCAGGGGGCGAAGTGAAAAACTGTTTTTT,CASSPRGRSEKLFF
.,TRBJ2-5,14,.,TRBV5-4,TGTGCCAGCAGCTTTACCGGGACTCAAGAGACCCAGTACTTC,CASSFTGTQETQYF
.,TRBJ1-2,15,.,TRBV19,TGTGCCAGTAGTATAGATTTGGGCCCCAACTATGGCTACACCTTC,CASSIDLGPNYGYTF
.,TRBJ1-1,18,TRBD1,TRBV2,TGTGCCAGCAGTGTTCCGGGACAGGGGGTTACCATGAACACTGAAGCTTTCTTT,CASSVPGQGVTMNTEAFF
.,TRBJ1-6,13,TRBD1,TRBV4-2,TGTGCCGGGATGACAGGGAATAATTCACCCCTCCACTTT,CAGMTGNNSPLHF
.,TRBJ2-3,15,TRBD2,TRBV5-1,TGCGCCAGCAGCTTGGGCGGGGGGGTCACAGATACGCAGTATTTT,CASSLGGGVTDTQYF
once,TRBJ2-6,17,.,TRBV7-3,TGTGCCAGCACCTCGGGCAGGAGAAGCTCTGGGGCCAACGTCCTGACTTTC,CASTSGRRSSGANVLTF
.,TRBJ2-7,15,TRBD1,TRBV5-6,TGTGCCAGCAGCCTTGGACAGGGTAATTTCTACGAGCAGTACTTC,CASSLGQGNFYEQYF
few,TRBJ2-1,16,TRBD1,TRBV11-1,TGTGCCAGCAGCACGACCGGGACAGTGTCCTACAATGAGCAGTTCTTC,CASSTTGTVSYNEQFF
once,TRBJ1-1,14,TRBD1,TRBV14,TGTGCCAGCAGCTATATTACAGGGGGCACTGAAGCTTTCTTT,CASSYITGGTEAFF
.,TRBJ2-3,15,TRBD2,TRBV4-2,TGTGCCAGCAGCCAAGAATGGGGGGGTGCAGATACGCAGTATTTT,CASSQEWGGADTQYF
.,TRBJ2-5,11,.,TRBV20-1,TGCAGTGCTAGACTCTTCGAGACCCAGTACTTC,CSARLFETQYF
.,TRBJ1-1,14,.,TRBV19,TGTGCCCTTAGGCCGCCGGGGGGCCTCACTGAAGCTTTCTTT,CALRPPGGLTEAFF
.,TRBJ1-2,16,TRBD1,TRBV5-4,TGTGCCAGCAGCATAGGGACAGGGGAGGTTAACTATGGCTACACCTTC,CASSIGTGEVNYGYTF
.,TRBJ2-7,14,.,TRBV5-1,TGCGCCAGCAGCTTCTGGACGGACACCTACGAGCAGTACTTC,CASSFWTDTYEQYF
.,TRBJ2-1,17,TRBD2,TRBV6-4,TGTGCCAGCAGTCCGCGGCTAGCGGGGGGAGTCTACAATGAGCAGTTCTTC,CASSPRLAGGVYNEQFF
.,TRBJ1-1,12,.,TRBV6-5,TGTGCCAGCAGTTTCGGGGGCACTGAAGCTTTCTTT,CASSFGGTEAFF
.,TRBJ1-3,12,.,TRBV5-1,TGCGCCAGCAGCCCGACGGGAAACACCATATATTTT,CASSPTGNTIYF
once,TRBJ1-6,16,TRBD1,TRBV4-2,TGTGCCAGCAGCCAAGCGGCCGACAGGGAGAATTCACCCCTCCACTTT,CASSQAADRENSPLHF
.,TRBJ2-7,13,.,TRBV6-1,TGTGCCAGCAGTCCACAAAGGGCTCTCGAGCAGTACTTC,CASSPQRALEQYF
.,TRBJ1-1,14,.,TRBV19,TGTGCCAGTAGTATCGAAGAAACAAACACTGAAGCTTTCTTT,CASSIEETNTEAFF
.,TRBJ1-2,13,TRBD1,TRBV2,TGTGCCAGCAGTGAAAGGGGGCTCTATGGCTACACCTTC,CASSERGLYGYTF
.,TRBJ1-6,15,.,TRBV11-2,TGTGCCAGCAGCTTAAATCCGGACAGAGTTTCACCCCTCCACTTT,CASSLNPDRVSPLHF
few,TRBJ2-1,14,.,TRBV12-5,TGTGCTAGTGTTGCCAGGGGTGGCTACAATGAGCAGTTCTTC,CASVARGGYNEQFF
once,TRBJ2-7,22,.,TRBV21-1,TGTGCCAGCAGCAAATCCCGGACCCCTTTGGGAAGAGGTGACAGGGGAAAGGGCGAGCAGTACTTC,CASSKSRTPLGRGDRGKGEQYF
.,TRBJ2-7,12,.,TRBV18,TGTGCCAGCTCACCGGACAGCTTAGTGCGGTACTTC,CASSPDSLVRYF
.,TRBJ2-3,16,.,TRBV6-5,TGTGCCAGCAGTTACTCTCGAGTCAGGGGCACAGATACGCAGTATTTT,CASSYSRVRGTDTQYF
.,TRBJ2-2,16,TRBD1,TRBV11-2,TGTGCCAGCAGCTCCTGGACAGGGTCAAAGGCCGGGGAGCTGTTTTTT,CASSSWTGSKAGELFF
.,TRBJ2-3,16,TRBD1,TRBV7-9,TGTGCCAGCAGCTTATCCCGGGACAGGGACACAGATACGCAGTATTTT,CASSLSRDRDTDTQYF
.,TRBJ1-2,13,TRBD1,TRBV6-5,TGTGCCAGCAGTTCCGGCCGGGACAGGCGCTACACCTTC,CASSSGRDRRYTF
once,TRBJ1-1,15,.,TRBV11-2,TGTGCCAGCAGCTTATTTGGGGGGAGTTCAACTGAAGCTTTCTTT,CASSLFGGSSTEAFF
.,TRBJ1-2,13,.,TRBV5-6,TGTGCCAGCAGCTTGAACGCTAACTATGGCTACACCTTC,CASSLNANYGYTF
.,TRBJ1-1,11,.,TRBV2,TGTGCCAGCAATCCCAGCCCTGAAGCTTTCTTT,CASNPSPEAFF
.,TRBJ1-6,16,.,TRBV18,TGTGCCAGCTCACCCCCTGGGGGGTCCTATAATTCACCCCTCCACTTT,CASSPPGGSYNSPLHF
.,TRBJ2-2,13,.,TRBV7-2,TGTGCCAGCAGCTTCGGTCGTCCCGGGGAGCTGTTTTTT,CASSFGRPGELFF
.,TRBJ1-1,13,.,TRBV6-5,TGTGCCAGCAGTTCCCCTCGGGGGTCTGAAGCTTTCTTT,CASSSPRGSEAFF
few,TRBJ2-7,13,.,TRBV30,TGTGCCTGGAGTGTTGGGAATTCCTACGAGCAGTACTTC,CAWSVGNSYEQYF
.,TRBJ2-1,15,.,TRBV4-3,TGCGCCAGCAGCCACGTCAGCAGCTCCTACAATGAGCAGTTCTTC,CASSHVSSSYNEQFF
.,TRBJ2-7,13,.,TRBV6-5,TGTGCCAGCAGACCAGGTCGACTCTACGAGCAGTACTTC,CASRPGRLYEQYF
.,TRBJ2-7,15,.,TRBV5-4,TGTGCCAGCAGCCCGGACGGGGGCATTTACCACGAGCAGTACTTC,CASSPDGGIYHEQYF
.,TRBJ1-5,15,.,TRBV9,TGTGCCAGCAGCGTCCATCAAGATAGCAATCAGCCCCAGCATTTT,CASSVHQDSNQPQHF
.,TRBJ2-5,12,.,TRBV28,TGTGCCAGCAGTCGAGGCAGGGAGACCCAGTACTTC,CASSRGRETQYF
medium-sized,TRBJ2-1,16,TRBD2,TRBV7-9,TGTGCCAGCAGCTTAGCGAGCGGGAGCCCGTTCAATGAGCAGTTCTTC,CASSLASGSPFNEQFF
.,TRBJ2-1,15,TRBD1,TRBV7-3,TGTGCCAGCAGCTTAAGGACAGGGGGACACAATGAGCAGTTCTTC,CASSLRTGGHNEQFF
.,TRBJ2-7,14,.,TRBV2,TGTGCCAGCAACAGGGTTATAGTCACCTACGAGCAGTACTTC,CASNRVIVTYEQYF
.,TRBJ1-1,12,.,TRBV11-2,TGTGCCAGCAGCTTAGGGCGGTCTGAAGCTTTCTTT,CASSLGRSEAFF
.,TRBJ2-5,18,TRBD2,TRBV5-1,TGCGCCAGCAGCCCAGGGACGGGACTAGCGGGGTTCCAAGAGACCCAGTACTTC,CASSPGTGLAGFQETQYF